The text below deals with one T cell receptor beta chain. The specificity of this receptor is unknown. No much larger clone exists at a distance of one base, and base qualities are not known. CDR1 MNHEY and CDR2 SVGAGI are derived from the germline V gene. From cysteine to phenylalanine, the CDR3 is 14 amino acids long. Of all the DNA, just the CDR3 is kept, 42 bases in frame from base 1. V loses 8 bases, J loses 0 bases, and the germline ends lie 13 bases apart. This sample is drawn from a study of CD8 T cells in Susac syndrome (dated by TCRdb to the late 2010s). Concerning the study at large: Whether CD8+ T cell activation and differentiation in Susac syndrome was antigen driven was tested using repertoire sequencing.

What the authors observed across the whole study: The study acknowledged that relatively few individuals were included in the TCR sequencing and HLA analysis.

RNA was extracted using the RNeasy kit, and about 0.45 to 1 microgram was reverse transcribed with random hexamers. TCR beta CDR3 regions were amplified with the immunoSEQ multiplex PCR assay covering 54 Vbeta and 13 Jbeta segments. Bias from PCR amplification was corrected by using a synthetic template baseline for primer optimization and for computational correction. In the original analysis: Reads were assigned to V, D and J genes according to IMGT and analyzed in immunoSEQ Analyzer, with only productive sequences retained. Clonality was calculated as one minus the Shannon entropy normalized by log2 of the number of productive unique sequences. For each patient and control, public and private clones were evaluated within the 100 most prevalent clones. Clones were defined as Susac-specific if absent from the healthy and MS cohorts, from 1052 published viral clones and from other ImmuneACCESS disease sequences. TCRdb itself trimmed the public reads at Q25 with fastp, ran MiXCR and retained productive beta chains. Here each entry gathers all rows of one CDR3 protein and keeps the most common genes and DNA. These V and J calls rely on TCRdb rather than the paper's analysis. This sample gives 180,000 or so distinct CDR3 sequences in total; 90% to 96% of them show up just once. 0.093% of the sample is in the top ten clones.

Peripheral blood CD8+ and CD4+ T cells from healthy donors, Susac syndrome patients and multiple sclerosis patients were profiled by high-throughput TCR beta sequencing. Multiple sclerosis controls were treatment-naive patients with stable or active relapsing-remitting disease fulfilling revised McDonald criteria. Bulk CD8+ and CD4+ T cells were purified by magnetic negative isolation, while CD8+ TEMRA cells were enriched using FACS. Blood was collected in EDTA tubes and processed within 24 hours, with PBMCs isolated through density gradient centrifugation. PBMCs intended for TCR sequencing were cryopreserved in liquid nitrogen and were subsequently thawed in a 37 degrees C water bath. The sorted or isolated CD4+, CD8+ and CD8+ TEMRA cells reached a purity of at least 90%.

The sequencing sample was made of CD4+ T cells from PBMCs. The TCR originated in a human donor with multiple sclerosis. The V and J segments used are TRBV6-5 and TRBJ1-1; no D gene is confidently identified. The nucleotide sequence is given as TGTGCCAGCCTCCCAACCCGGGTGAACACTGAAGCTTTCTTT. The translation is CASLPTRVNTEAFF.